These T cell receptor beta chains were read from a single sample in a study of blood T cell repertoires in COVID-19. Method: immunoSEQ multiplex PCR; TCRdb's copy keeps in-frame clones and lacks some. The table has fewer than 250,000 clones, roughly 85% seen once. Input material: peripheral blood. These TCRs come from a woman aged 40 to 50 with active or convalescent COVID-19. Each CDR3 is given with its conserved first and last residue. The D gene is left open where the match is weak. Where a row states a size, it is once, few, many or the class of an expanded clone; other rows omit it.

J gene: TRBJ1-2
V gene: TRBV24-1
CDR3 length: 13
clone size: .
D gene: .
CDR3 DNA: TGTGCCACCAGTGATCCTCAGGACTATGGCTACACCTTC
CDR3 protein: CATSDPQDYGYTF

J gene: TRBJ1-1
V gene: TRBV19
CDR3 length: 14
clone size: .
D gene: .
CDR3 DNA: TGTGCCAGTAGTATAGGACCAGGGTCCACTGAAGCTTTCTTT
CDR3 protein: CASSIGPGSTEAFF

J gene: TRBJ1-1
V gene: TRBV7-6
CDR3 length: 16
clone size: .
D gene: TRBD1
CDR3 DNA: TGTGCCAGCAGCTTAGCCACAGGGGGTCGTGGCACTGAAGCTTTCTTT
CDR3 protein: CASSLATGGRGTEAFF

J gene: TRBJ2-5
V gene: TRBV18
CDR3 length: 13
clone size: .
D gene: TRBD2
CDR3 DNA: TGTGCCAGCTCACAAGCGGGGGATGAGACCCAGTACTTC
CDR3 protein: CASSQAGDETQYF

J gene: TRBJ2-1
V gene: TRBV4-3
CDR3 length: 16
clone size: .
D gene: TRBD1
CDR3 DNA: TGCGCCAGCAGCCAGCAGGGACAGGGGGGGTACAATGAGCAGTTCTTC
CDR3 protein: CASSQQGQGGYNEQFF

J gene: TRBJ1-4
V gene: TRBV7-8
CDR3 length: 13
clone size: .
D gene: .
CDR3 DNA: TGTGCCAGCACCCCGAGCGTGGGAGGGGAACTGTTTTTT
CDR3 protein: CASTPSVGGELFF

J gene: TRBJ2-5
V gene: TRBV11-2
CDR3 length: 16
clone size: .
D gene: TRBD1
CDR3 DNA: TGTGCCAGCAGCTTTTCCTCGGGGACAGGGCTGGAGACCCAGTACTTC
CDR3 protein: CASSFSSGTGLETQYF

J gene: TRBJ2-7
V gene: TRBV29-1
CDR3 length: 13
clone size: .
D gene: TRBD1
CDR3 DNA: TGCAGCGTTGAAGAGGGACAGGGAGACGAGCAGTACTTC
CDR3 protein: CSVEEGQGDEQYF

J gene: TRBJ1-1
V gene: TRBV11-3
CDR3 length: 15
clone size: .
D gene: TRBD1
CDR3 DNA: TGTGCCAGCAGCACGGGACAGGGGGCGGGTACTGAAGCTTTCTTT
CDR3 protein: CASSTGQGAGTEAFF

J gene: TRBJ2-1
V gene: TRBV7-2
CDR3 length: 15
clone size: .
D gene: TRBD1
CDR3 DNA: TGTGCCAGCAGTTCTACCGGGACAGGGGGCTCTGAGCAGTTCTTC
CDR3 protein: CASSSTGTGGSEQFF

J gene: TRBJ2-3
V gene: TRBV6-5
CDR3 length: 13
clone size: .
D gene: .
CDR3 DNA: TGTGCCAGCAGTCTCAGGGTCACAGATACGCAGTATTTT
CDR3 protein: CASSLRVTDTQYF

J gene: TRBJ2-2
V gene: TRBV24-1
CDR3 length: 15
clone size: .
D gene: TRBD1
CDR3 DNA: TGTGCCACCAGTTTGGGACAGGGGTACACCGGGGAGCTGTTTTTT
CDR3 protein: CATSLGQGYTGELFF

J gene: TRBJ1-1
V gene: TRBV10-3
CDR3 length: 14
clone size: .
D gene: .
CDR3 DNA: TGTGCCATCAGTGATCCAGGATTGAACACTGAAGCTTTCTTT
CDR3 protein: CAISDPGLNTEAFF

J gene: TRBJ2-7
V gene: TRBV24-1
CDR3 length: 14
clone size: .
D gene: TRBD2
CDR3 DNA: TGTGCCACCAGTGAACGGGGCGGGGGGCCCGAGCAGTACTTC
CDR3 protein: CATSERGGGPEQYF

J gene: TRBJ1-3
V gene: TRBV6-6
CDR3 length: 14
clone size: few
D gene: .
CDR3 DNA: TGTGCCAGCAGAATGGACATCTCTGGAAACACCATATATTTT
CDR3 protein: CASRMDISGNTIYF

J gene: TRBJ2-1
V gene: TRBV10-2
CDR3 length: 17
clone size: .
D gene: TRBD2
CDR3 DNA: TGCGCCAGCAGTGACCCGGGACTAGAGGGTATCTACAATGAGCAGTTCTTC
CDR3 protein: CASSDPGLEGIYNEQFF

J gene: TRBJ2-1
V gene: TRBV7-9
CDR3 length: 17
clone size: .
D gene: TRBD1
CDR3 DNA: TGTGCCAGCAGTTCCGGGACAGGGGGCCTCCGAGGAAATGAGCAGTTCTTC
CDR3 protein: CASSSGTGGLRGNEQFF

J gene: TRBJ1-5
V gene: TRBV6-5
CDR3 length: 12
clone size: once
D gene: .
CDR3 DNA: TGTGCCAGCAGTTTCAGGGATCAGCCCCAGCATTTT
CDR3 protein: CASSFRDQPQHF

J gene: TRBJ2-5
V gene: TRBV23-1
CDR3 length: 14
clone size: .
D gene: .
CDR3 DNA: TGCGCCAGCAAGACAGCCTTCCCGCAAGAGACCCAGTACTTC
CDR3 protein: CASKTAFPQETQYF

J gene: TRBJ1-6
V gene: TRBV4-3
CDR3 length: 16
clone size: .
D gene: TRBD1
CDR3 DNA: TGCGCCAGCAGCCAAGACGGACAGGGGGCAAGTTCACCCCTCCACTTT
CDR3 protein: CASSQDGQGASSPLHF

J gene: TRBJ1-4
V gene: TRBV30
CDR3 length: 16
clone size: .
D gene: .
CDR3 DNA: TGTGCCTGGGAGTCCGACTTACGGGAATCTAATGAAAAACTGTTTTTT
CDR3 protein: CAWESDLRESNEKLFF

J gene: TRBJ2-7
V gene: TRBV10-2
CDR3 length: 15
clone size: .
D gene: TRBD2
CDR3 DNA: TGCGCCAGCACTCCCGGGACTAGCGGGGGCCACGAGCAGTACTTC
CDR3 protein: CASTPGTSGGHEQYF

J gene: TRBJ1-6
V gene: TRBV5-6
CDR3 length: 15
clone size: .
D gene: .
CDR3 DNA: TGTGCCAGCAGCCACCGAGGGTCGGGGGATTCACCCCTCCACTTT
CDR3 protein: CASSHRGSGDSPLHF

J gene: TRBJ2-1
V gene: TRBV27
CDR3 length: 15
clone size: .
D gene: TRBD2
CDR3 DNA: TGTGCCAGCAGCTCCGGGACTAGCGGGAGCCATGAGCAGTTCTTC
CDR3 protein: CASSSGTSGSHEQFF

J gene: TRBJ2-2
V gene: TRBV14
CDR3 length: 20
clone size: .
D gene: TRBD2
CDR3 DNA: TGTGCCAGCAGCCCCAAATATTATAGGCGGGAGACGAACAACACCGGGGAGCTGTTTTTT
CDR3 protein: CASSPKYYRRETNNTGELFF

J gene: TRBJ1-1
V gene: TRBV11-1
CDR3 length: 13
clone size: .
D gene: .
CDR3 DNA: TGTGCCAGCAGCTTAGCAGCGGCAGCTGAAGCTTTCTTT
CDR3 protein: CASSLAAAAEAFF

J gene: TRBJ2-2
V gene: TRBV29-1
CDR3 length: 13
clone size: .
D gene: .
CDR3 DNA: TGCAGCACCTACAGGGGAGGCACCGGGGAGCTGTTTTTT
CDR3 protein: CSTYRGGTGELFF

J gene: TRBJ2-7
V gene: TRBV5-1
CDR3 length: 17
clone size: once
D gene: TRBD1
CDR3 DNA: TGCGCCAGCAGCTTGGTAGGGACAGGGGGGTACTCCTACGAGCAGTACTTC
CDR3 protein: CASSLVGTGGYSYEQYF

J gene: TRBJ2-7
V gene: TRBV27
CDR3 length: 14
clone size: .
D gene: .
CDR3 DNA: TGTGCCAGCAGTTCCTATGGGAGCTCCTACGAGCAGTACTTC
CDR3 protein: CASSSYGSSYEQYF

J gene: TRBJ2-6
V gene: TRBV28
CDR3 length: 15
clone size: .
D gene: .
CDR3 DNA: TGTGCCAGCAGCTTGGACAGCTCTGGGGCCAACGTCCTGACTTTC
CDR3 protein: CASSLDSSGANVLTF

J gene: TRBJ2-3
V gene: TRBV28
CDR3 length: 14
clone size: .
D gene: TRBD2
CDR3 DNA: TGTGCCAGCAGTCCGGGACTAGCGGGGGGTACGCAGTATTTT
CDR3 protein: CASSPGLAGGTQYF

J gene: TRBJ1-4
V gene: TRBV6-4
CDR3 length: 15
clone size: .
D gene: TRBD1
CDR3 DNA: TGTGCCAGCAAAGACAGGGGGGGGCGTAGTGAAAAACTGTTTTTT
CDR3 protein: CASKDRGGRSEKLFF

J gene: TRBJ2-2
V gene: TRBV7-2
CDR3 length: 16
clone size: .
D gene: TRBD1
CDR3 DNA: TGTGCCAGCAGCTTAGGGGGACAGGGGGCGACGGGGGAGCTGTTTTTT
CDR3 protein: CASSLGGQGATGELFF

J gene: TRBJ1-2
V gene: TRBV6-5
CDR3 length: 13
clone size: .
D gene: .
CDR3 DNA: TGTGCCAGCAGTTACTCGACCGGGGTCGGCTACACCTTC
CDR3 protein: CASSYSTGVGYTF

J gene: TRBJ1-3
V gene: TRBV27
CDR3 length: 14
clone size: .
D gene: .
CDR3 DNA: TGTGCCAGCAAACAGGGCTTCTCTGGAAACACCATATATTTT
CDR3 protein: CASKQGFSGNTIYF

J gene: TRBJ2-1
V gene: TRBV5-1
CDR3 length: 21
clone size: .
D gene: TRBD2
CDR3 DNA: TGCGCCAGCAGCTTGACGCGGACTAGCGGGAGTCATCCGGCTGGCTACAATGAGCAGTTCTTC
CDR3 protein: CASSLTRTSGSHPAGYNEQFF

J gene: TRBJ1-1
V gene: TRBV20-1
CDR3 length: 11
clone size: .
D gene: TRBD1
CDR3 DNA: TGCAGTGCAAACAGGGGCACTGAAGCTTTCTTT
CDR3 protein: CSANRGTEAFF

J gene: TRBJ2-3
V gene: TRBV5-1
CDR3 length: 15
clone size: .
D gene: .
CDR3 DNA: TGCGCCAGCAGCTTGGATATAGCCTTCACAGATACGCAGTATTTT
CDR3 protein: CASSLDIAFTDTQYF

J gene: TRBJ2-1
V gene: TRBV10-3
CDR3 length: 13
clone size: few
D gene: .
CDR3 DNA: TGTGCCATCAGTGAGGTAGCTTCCCCCTGGCAGTTCTTC
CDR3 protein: CAISEVASPWQFF

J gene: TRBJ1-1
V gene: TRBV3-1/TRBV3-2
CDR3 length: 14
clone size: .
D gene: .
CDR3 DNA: TGTGCCAGCAGCCAAGGGGGGGTTAACGCTGAAGCTTTCTTT
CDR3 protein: CASSQGGVNAEAFF

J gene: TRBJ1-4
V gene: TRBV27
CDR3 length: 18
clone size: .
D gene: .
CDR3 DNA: TGTGCCAGCAGGGAAGACAGGTGGGAATCAGCAACTAATGAAAAACTGTTTTTT
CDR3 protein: CASREDRWESATNEKLFF

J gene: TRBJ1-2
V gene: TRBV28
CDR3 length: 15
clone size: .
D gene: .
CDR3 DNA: TGTGCCAGCAGTTCTCCCCAGGGGTATAACTATGGCTACACCTTC
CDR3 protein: CASSSPQGYNYGYTF

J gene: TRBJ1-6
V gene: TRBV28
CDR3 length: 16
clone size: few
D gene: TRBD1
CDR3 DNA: TGTGCCAGCAGCCCTTACAGGGGAACGTATAATTCACCCCTCCACTTT
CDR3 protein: CASSPYRGTYNSPLHF

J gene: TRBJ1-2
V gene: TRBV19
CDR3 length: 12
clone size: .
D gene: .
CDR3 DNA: TGTGCCAGTAGTGTAGACAGGTATGGCTACACCTTC
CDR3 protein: CASSVDRYGYTF

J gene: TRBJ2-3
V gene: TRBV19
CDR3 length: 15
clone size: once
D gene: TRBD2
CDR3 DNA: TGTGCCAGTAGAAGACTAGCGGGGACGCCAGATACGCAGTATTTT
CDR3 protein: CASRRLAGTPDTQYF

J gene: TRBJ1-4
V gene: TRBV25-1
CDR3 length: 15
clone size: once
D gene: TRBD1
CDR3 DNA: TGTGCCAGCGGACAACCGGGACAGCCTAATGAAAAACTGTTTTTT
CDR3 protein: CASGQPGQPNEKLFF

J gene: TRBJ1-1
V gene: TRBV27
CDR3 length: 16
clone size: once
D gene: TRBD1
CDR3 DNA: TGTGCCAGCAGTTCACGACGGACAGGTATGAACACTGAAGCTTTCTTT
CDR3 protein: CASSSRRTGMNTEAFF

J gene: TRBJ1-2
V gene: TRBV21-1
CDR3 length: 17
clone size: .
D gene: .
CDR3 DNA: TGTGCCAGCAGCAAAAGCCCGTCTTATCGAGGTTGGTGCGGCTACACCTTC
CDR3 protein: CASSKSPSYRGWCGYTF

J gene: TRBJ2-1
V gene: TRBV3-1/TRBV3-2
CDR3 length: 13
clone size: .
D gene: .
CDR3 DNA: TGTGCCAGCAGCGCGGGACAGTACAATGAGCAGTTCTTC
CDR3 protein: CASSAGQYNEQFF

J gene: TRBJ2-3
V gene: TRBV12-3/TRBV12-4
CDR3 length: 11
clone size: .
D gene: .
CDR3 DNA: TGTGCCAGCCGCGGCACAGATACGCAGTATTTT
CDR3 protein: CASRGTDTQYF

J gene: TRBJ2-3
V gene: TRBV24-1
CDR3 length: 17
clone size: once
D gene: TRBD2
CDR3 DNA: TGTGCCACCAGTGAACAAATTAGCGGGAGGCCCTCCGATACGCAGTATTTT
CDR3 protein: CATSEQISGRPSDTQYF

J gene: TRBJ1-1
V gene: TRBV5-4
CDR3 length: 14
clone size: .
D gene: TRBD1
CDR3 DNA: TGTGCCAGCAGCTTCGGGACAGCGAACACTGAAGCTTTCTTT
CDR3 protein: CASSFGTANTEAFF